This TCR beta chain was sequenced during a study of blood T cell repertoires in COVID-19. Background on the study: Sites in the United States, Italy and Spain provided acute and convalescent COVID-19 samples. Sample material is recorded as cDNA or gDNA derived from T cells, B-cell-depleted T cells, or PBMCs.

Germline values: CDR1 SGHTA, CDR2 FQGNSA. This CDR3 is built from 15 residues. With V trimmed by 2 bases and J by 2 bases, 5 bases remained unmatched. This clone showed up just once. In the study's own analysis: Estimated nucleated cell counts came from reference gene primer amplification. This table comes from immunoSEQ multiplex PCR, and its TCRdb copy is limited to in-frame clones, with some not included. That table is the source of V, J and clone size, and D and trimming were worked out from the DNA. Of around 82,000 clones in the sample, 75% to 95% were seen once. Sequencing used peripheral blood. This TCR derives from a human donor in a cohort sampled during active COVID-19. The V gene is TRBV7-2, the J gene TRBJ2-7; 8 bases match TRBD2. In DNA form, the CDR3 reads TGTGCCAGCAGCTTAATGGACGGGGGGGCCTACGAGCAGTACTTC. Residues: CASSLMDGGAYEQYF.